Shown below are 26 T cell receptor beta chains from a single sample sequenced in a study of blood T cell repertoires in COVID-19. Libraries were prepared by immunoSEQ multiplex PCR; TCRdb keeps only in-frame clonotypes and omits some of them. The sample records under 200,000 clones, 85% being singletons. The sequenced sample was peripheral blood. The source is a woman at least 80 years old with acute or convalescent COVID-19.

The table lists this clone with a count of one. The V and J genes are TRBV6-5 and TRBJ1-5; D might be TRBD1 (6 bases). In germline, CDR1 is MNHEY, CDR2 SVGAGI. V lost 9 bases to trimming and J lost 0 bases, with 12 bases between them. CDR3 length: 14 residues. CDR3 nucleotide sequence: TGTGCCAGTCGGGACACTTATAGCAATCAGCCCCAGCATTTT. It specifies CASRDTYSNQPQHF.

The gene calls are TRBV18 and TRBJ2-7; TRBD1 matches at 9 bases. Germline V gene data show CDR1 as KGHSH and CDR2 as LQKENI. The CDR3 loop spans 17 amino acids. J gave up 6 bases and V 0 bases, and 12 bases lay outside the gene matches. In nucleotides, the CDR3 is TGTGCCAGCTCACCACCAAGCCGGGACAGGGCCTTAGGCGAGCAGTACTTC. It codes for CASSPPSRDRALGEQYF.

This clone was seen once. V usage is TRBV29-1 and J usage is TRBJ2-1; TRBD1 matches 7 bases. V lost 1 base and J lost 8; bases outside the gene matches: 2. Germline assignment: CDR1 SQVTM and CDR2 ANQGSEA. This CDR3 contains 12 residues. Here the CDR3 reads CSVEVDRDEQFF. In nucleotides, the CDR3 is TGCAGCGTTGAAGTTGACAGGGATGAGCAGTTCTTC.

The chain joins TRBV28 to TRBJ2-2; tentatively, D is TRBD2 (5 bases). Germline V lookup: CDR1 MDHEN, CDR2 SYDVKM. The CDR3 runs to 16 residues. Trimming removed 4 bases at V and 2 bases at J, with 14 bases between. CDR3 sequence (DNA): TGTGCCAGCAGTTCTATCCTGTGGACTAACACCGGGGAGCTGTTTTTT. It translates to CASSSILWTNTGELFF.

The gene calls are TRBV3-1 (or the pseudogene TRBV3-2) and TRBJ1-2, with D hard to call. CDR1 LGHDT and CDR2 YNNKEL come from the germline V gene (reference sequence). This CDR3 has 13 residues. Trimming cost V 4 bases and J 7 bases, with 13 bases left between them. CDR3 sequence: CASSPLTLGGYTF. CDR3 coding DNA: TGTGCCAGCAGCCCACTAACGCTGGGTGGCTACACCTTC.

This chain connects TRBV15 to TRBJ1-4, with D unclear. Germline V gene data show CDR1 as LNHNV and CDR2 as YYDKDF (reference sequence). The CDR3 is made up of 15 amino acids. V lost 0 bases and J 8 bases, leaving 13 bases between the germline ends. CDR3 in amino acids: CATSRDLTGSEKLFF. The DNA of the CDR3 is TGTGCCACCAGCAGAGATTTAACGGGATCGGAAAAACTGTTTTTT. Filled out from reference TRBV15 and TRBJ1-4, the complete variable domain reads DAMVIQNPRYQVTQFGKPVTLSCSQTLNHNVMYWYQQKSSQAPKLLFHYYDKDFNNEADTPDNFQSRRPNTSFCFLDIRSPGLGDTAMYLCATSRDLTGSEKLFFGSGTQLSVL.

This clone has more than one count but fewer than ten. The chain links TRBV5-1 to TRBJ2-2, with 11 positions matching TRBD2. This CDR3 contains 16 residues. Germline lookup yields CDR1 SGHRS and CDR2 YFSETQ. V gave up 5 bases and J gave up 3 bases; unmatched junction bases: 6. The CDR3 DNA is TGCGCCAGCAGTCCTCCACTAGCGGGAGACACCGGGGAGCTGTTTTTT. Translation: CASSPPLAGDTGELFF.

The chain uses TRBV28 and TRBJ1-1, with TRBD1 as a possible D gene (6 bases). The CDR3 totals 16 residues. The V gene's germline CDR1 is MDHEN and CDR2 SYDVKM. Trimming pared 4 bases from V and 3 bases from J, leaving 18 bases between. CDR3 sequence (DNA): TGTGCCAGCAGTTGGGGGGGCCCGGGAAGGGACACTGAAGCTTTCTTT. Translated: CASSWGGPGRDTEAFF.

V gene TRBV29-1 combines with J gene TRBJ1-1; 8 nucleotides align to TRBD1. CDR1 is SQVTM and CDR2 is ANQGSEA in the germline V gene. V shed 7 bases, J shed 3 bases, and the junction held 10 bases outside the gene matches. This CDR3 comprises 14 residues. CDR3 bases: TGCAGCGCCCGCCGGGACAGGCAAGACACTGAAGCTTTCTTT. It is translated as CSARRDRQDTEAFF.

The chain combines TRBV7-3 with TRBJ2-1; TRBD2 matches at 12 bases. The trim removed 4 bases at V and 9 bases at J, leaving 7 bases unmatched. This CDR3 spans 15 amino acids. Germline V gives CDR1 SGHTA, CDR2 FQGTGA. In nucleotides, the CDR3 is TGTGCCAGCAGCTCCAGACTAGCGGGAGATACTGAGCAGTTCTTC. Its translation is CASSSRLAGDTEQFF.

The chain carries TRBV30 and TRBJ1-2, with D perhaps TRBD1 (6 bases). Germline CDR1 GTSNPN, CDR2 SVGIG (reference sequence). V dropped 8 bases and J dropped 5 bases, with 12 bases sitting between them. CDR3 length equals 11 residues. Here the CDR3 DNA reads TGTGCCAGTGTACAGGGATATGGCTACACCTTC. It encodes CASVQGYGYTF.

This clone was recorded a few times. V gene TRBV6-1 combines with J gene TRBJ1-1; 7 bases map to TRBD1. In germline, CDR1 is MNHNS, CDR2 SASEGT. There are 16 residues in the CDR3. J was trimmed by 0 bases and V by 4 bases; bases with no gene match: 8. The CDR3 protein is CASSVPGQPMNTEAFF. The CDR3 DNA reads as TGTGCCAGCAGTGTCCCGGGACAGCCGATGAACACTGAAGCTTTCTTT.

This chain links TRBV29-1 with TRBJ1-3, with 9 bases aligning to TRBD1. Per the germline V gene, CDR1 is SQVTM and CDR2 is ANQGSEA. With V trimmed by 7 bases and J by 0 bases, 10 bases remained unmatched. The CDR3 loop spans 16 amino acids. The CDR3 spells CSAGGGQGFSGNTIYF. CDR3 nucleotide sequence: TGCAGCGCGGGTGGAGGACAGGGGTTCTCTGGAAACACCATATATTTT.

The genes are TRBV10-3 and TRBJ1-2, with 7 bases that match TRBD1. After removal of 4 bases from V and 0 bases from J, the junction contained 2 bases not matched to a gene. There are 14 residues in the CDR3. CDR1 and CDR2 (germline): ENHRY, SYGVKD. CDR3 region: CAISGGQANYGYTF. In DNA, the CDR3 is TGTGCCATCAGTGGTGGACAGGCTAACTATGGCTACACCTTC.

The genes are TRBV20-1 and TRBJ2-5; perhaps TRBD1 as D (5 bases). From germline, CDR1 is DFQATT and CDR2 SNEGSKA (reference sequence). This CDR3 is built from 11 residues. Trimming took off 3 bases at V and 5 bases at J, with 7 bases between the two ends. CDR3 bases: TGCAGTGCTAGGAAGGGGGAGACCCAGTACTTC. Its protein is CSARKGETQYF.

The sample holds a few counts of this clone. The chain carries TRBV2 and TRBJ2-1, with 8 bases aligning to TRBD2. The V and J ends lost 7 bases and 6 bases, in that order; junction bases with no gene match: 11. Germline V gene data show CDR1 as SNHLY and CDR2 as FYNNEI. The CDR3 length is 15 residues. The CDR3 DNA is TGTGCCAGCACCCTTATAACGGGACTAGTCAATGAGCAGTTCTTC. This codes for CASTLITGLVNEQFF.

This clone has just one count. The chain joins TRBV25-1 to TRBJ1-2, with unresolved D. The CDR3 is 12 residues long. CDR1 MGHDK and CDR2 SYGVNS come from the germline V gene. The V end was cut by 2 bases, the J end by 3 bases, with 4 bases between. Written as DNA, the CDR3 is TGTGCCAGCAGTGAAGTATACTATGGCTACACCTTC. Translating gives CASSEVYYGYTF.

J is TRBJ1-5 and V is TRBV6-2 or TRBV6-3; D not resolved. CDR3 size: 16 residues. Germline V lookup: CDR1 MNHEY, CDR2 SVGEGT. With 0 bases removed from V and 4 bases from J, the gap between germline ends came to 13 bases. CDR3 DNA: TGTGCCAGCAGTTACTCGCTTCGGGAGGTTAATCAGCCCCAGCATTTT. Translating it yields CASSYSLREVNQPQHF.

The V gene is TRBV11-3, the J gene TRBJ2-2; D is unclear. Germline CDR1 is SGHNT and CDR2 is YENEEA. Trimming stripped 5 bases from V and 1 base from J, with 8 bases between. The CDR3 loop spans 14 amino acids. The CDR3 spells CASSPIGNTGELFF. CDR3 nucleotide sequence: TGTGCCAGCAGCCCCATCGGGAACACCGGGGAGCTGTTTTTT.

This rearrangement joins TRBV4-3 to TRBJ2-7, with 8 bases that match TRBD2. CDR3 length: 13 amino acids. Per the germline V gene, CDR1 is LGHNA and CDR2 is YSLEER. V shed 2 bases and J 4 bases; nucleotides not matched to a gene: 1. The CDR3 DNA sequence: TGCGCCAGCAGCCAAAGCGGGAGTTACGAGCAGTACTTC. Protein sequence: CASSQSGSYEQYF.

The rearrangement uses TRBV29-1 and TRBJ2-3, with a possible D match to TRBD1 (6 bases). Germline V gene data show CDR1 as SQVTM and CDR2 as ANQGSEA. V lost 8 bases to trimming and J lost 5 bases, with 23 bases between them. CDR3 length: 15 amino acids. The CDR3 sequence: CSTLSGAILGDTQYF. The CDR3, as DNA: TGCAGCACTCTATCAGGGGCTATTCTCGGAGATACGCAGTATTTT.

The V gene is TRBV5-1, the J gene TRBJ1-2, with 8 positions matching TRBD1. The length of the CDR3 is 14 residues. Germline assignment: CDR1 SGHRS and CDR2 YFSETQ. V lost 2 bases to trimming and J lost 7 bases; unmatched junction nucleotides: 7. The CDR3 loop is CASSFTRQGFGYTF. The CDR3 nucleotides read TGCGCCAGCAGCTTTACGAGACAGGGGTTTGGCTACACCTTC. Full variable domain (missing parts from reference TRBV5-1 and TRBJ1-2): KAGVTQTPRYLIKTRGQQVTLSCSPISGHRSVSWYQQTPGQGLQFLFEYFSETQRNKGNFPGRFSGRQFSNSRSEMNVSTLELGDSALYLCASSFTRQGFGYTFGSGTRLTVV.

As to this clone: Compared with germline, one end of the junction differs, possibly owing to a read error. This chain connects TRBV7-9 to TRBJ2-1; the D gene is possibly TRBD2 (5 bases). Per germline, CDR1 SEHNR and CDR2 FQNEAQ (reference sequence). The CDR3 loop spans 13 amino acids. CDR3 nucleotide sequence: TGTGCCAGCAGCCCCGCCCTAGCTATTAATAATCTCTTC. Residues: CASSPALAINNLF.

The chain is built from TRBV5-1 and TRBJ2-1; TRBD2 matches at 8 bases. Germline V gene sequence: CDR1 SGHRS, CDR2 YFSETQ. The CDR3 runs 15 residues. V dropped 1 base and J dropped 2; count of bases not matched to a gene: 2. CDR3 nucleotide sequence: TGCGCCAGCAGCTTGAATAGCGGGGCCTACAATGAGCAGTTCTTC. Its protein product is CASSLNSGAYNEQFF.

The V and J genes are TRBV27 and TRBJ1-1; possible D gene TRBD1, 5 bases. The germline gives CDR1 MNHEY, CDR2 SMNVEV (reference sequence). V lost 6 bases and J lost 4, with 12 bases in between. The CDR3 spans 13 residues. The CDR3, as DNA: TGTGCCAGCAGCGAGCACAGGTTCACTGAAGCTTTCTTT. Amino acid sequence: CASSEHRFTEAFF.

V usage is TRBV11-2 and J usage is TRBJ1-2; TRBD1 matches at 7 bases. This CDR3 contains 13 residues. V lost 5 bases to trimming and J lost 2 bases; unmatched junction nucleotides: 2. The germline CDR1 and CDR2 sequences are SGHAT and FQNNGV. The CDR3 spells CASSTGQNYGYTF. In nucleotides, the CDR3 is TGTGCCAGCAGCACGGGACAGAACTATGGCTACACCTTC.